The 8 T cell receptor beta chains below were found in one sample sequenced in a study of CD8 T cells in ankylosing spondylitis. TCRdb independently ran MiXCR on the 5' RACE reads; one entry per CDR3 protein. Here the sample spans 150,000 to 200,000 distinct CDR3 sequences, more than 9% being singletons. The source material was blood, either unsorted or a sorted T cell fraction (not recorded which). These receptors were taken from a male donor with ankylosing spondylitis or in good health (not recorded which).

The sample holds many counts of this clonotype. The rearrangement uses TRBV5-6 and TRBJ2-3, with 9 bases aligning to TRBD2. Trimming cost V 2 bases and J 7 bases; bases outside gene matches: 11. The germline CDR1 and CDR2 sequences are SGHDT and YYEEEE. The CDR3 sequence is 16 residues long. CDR3: CASSLMTSGGGYTQYF. The DNA for the CDR3 is TGTGCCAGCAGCTTAATGACTAGCGGAGGGGGATATACGCAGTATTTT.

The sample holds a few counts of this clonotype. V usage is TRBV7-2 and J usage is TRBJ1-4, with no clear D. This CDR3 has 15 amino acids. Germline lookup yields CDR1 SGHTA and CDR2 FQGNSA. V lost 5 bases and J lost 7, with 17 bases in between. In DNA, the CDR3 is TGTGCCAGCAGCGCCCAAAAGGGTGGGAGTGAAAAACTGTTTTTT. This codes for CASSAQKGGSEKLFF.

This clonotype was counted at least ten times. The chain links TRBV6-5 to TRBJ1-5; D remains ambiguous. The CDR3 is made up of 15 amino acids. The V gene's germline CDR1 is MNHEY and CDR2 SVGAGI. Deletions cut 0 bases from V and 0 bases from J, with 6 bases between. The CDR3 spells CASSYSRSSNQPQHF. In DNA, the CDR3 is TGTGCCAGCAGTTACTCGAGGAGTAGCAATCAGCCCCAGCATTTT.

Ten or more counts support this clonotype. The V and J genes are TRBV11-2 and TRBJ1-1; 7 bases agree with TRBD1. This CDR3 is built from 14 residues. The germline CDR1 and CDR2 sequences are SGHAT and FQNNGV. The J segment lost 1 base and the V segment lost 5 bases, leaving 4 bases of the junction unmatched. The CDR3 spells CASSLTGQNTEAFF. The CDR3 nucleotides read TGTGCCAGCAGCCTGACAGGGCAGAACACTGAAGCTTTCTTT.

The chain is built from TRBV20-1 and TRBJ1-4; 8 bases map to TRBD1. This CDR3 region has 15 residues. V shed 1 base, J shed 6 bases, and the junction held 7 bases outside the gene matches. Germline V CDR1 and CDR2: DFQATT, SNEGSKA (reference sequence). This CDR3 is CSARARAQGDEKLFF. In DNA form, the CDR3 reads TGCAGTGCTAGAGCCCGGGCACAGGGGGATGAAAAACTGTTTTTT.

There are many counts of this clonotype. The J gene is TRBJ2-3, the V gene TRBV27; 11 bases fit TRBD2. This CDR3 spans 19 amino acids. V lost 2 bases, J lost 2 bases, and 12 bases stayed unmatched. Per germline, CDR1 MNHEY and CDR2 SMNVEV (reference sequence). DNA for the CDR3: TGTGCCAGCAGTTTAAGGGCCCTCCGACTAGCGGGGTACACAGATACGCAGTATTTT. This translates into CASSLRALRLAGYTDTQYF.

This clonotype has just a few counts. CDR3 sequence: CASSQDRGQDTQYF. CDR3 nucleotide sequence: TGTGCCAGCAGCCAAGACAGGGGGCAAGATACGCAGTATTTT. The rearrangement joins TRBV11-2 to TRBJ2-3, with TRBD1 matching 10 bases. Germline CDR1 SGHAT, CDR2 FQNNGV. CDR3 size: 14 residues. V dropped 5 bases and J dropped 5; count of bases not matched to a gene: 4.

This clonotype was found many times. The V gene is TRBV12-3 or TRBV12-4, the J gene TRBJ2-1; D uncertain. The CDR3 has 13 residues. The germline V and J ends were trimmed by 3 bases and 2 bases, with 5 bases remaining between them. CDR3 in amino acids: CASSFTAYNEQFF. In DNA form, the CDR3 reads TGTGCCAGCAGTTTTACAGCCTACAATGAGCAGTTCTTC.